This TCR beta chain was sequenced for a study of blood T cell repertoires in COVID-19. Whole-study context: The United States, Italy and Spain were the sources of the acute and convalescent COVID-19 samples. Sample material is recorded as cDNA or gDNA derived from T cells, B-cell-depleted T cells, or PBMCs.

This clone has just one count. Per the original data handling: From reference gene primer amplification, estimates of nucleated cell counts were derived. Sequencing was performed with immunoSEQ multiplex PCR; in TCRdb, only in-frame clones are kept and a portion is missing. That table furnishes V, J and clone size, whereas the DNA furnished D and trimming. The sample lists roughly 170,000 clones, about 75% seen once, with around 24% in the top ten. The receptor's source is an older woman with acute or convalescent COVID-19. Material: peripheral blood.

CDR3 amino acids: CASRAYSGVYNEQFF. DNA of the CDR3: TGTGCCAGCAGAGCGTATAGCGGTGTCTACAATGAGCAGTTCTTC. This chain links TRBV6-4 with TRBJ2-1; D might be TRBD2 (6 bases). Germline CDR1 is MRHNA and CDR2 is SNTAGT. The CDR3 covers 15 residues. The germline V and J ends were trimmed by 6 bases and 3 bases, with 15 bases remaining between them.